Following are 3 T cell receptor beta chains from one sample sequenced in a study of T cells in Graves' hyperthyroidism and ophthalmopathy. The source material, RNA transcripts, was used to amplify TCR beta CDR3 regions. The HTBI set primed first-round TCR CDR3 RT-PCR. TCRdb redid the calling of the multiplex PCR reads with MiXCR, one entry per CDR3 protein. The sample has some 92,000 distinct CDR3 sequences, 35% to 45% seen once. Sequencing used peripheral blood or thyroid tissue (not recorded which). These receptors originate from a woman aged 25 to 39 with Graves' hyperthyroidism.

As to this clonotype: One end of the junction is discordant with germline, which a read error may explain. V gene TRBV2 combines with J gene TRBJ2-2; 14 nucleotides line up with TRBD2. Germline assignment: CDR1 SNHLY and CDR2 FYNNEI. The CDR3 has 16 amino acids. The CDR3: CASSEGLAGGAGELSF. As DNA, the CDR3 is TGTGCCAGCAGTGAAGGACTAGCGGGAGGGGCCGGGGAGCTGTCTTTT.

This sequence joins TRBV9 and TRBJ2-3; TRBD2 agrees at 14 bases. The junction had 7 bases not matched to a gene; V was cut back by 3 bases and J by 1 base. This CDR3 contains 18 residues. CDR1 and CDR2 (germline): SGDLS, YYNGEE. CDR3 residues: CASSAGLAGVGGTDTQYF. CDR3 DNA sequence: TGTGCCAGCAGCGCGGGACTAGCGGGAGTAGGAGGCACAGATACGCAGTATTTT.

Many counts were recorded for this clonotype. The chain couples TRBV6-2 or TRBV6-3 to TRBJ2-5; D is uncertain. The germline gives CDR1 MNHEY, CDR2 SVGEGT. Trimming removed 6 bases at V and 2 bases at J, with 10 bases between. The CDR3 loop spans 13 amino acids. In DNA, the CDR3 is TGTGCCAGCAGCCTGTGGCAGCAAGAGACCCAGTACTTC. Translation gives CASSLWQQETQYF.